This TCR beta chain was identified during a study of T-cell memory formation after mild COVID-19. This clonotype came up a few times. The CDR3 contains 14 residues. Germline CDR1 SEHNR, CDR2 FQNEAQ (reference sequence). Unmatched junction bases numbered 6, after V lost 7 bases and J lost 0 bases. TCRdb reanalysed the 5' RACE reads using MiXCR and keeps one entry per CDR3 protein. The table includes about 470,000 distinct CDR3 sequences, roughly 25% detected once. The chain uses TRBV7-9 and TRBJ2-7, with 7 bases matching TRBD2. Sequenced: PBMCs or a T cell subset sorted from them (not recorded which). The origin of this receptor is an adult woman who had mild COVID-19 (a few samples of this study predate the infection). Cell type and time point are not known. The CDR3 DNA follows: TGTGCCAGCACAGATAGCGGGTACTCCTACGAGCAGTACTTC. Protein product: CASTDSGYSYEQYF. The full variable domain, in which reference TRBV7-9 and TRBJ2-7 provide the parts outside the CDR3, is DTGVSQNPRHKITKRGQNVTFRCDPISEHNRLYWYRQTLGQGPEFLTYFQNEAQLEKSRLLSDRFSAERPKGSFSTLEIQRTEQGDSAMYLCASTDSGYSYEQYFGPGTRLTVT.